A single sample is the source of the 21 T cell receptor beta chains below, sequenced in a study of cytomegalovirus exposure and HLA in healthy donors. Libraries were prepared by immunoSEQ multiplex PCR; TCRdb keeps only in-frame clonotypes and omits some of them. Among about 140,000 clones listed, approximately 87% were seen once. The specimen sequenced was PBMCs. Receptors originate from a man between 18 and 35 years old in good health and CMV-seronegative.

CDR3 DNA: TGTGCCAGCAGCCAACCAGGGGAAGCTTTCTTT. Residues: CASSQPGEAFF. This sequence joins TRBV28 and TRBJ1-1; perhaps TRBD1 as D (5 bases). Germline V gene data show CDR1 as MDHEN and CDR2 as SYDVKM. CDR3 size: 11 residues. Trimming pared 6 bases from V and 8 bases from J, leaving 10 bases between.

This clone has only a few counts. This rearrangement joins TRBV27 to TRBJ2-7; D is perhaps TRBD1 (6 bases). Between the trimmed V and J ends, which lost 4 bases and 1 base, there was a span of 11 bases. Germline V lookup: CDR1 MNHEY, CDR2 SMNVEV (reference sequence). The CDR3 has 14 amino acids. In DNA form, the CDR3 reads TGTGCCAGCAGTTCATATCAGGGGTCCTACGAGCAGTACTTC. Its translation is CASSSYQGSYEQYF.

V usage is TRBV19 and J usage is TRBJ2-6; the D is unclear. Trimming left V 1 base short and J 1 base short, with 8 bases between. CDR1 and CDR2 (germline): LNHDA, SQIVND (reference sequence). CDR3 size: 16 residues. The CDR3 nucleotides are TGTGCCAGTAGTATAGCTTGGAGATCTGGGGCCAACGTCCTGACTTTC. As protein: CASSIAWRSGANVLTF.

The chain employs TRBV5-4 and TRBJ2-1; maybe TRBD1 (6 bases). Germline CDR1 SGHNT, CDR2 YYREEE (reference sequence). The CDR3 is 13 residues long. Trimming cost V 0 bases and J 7 bases, with 8 bases left between them. The CDR3 DNA reads TGTGCCAGCAGCTTGGACAGGGAGAATGAGCAGTTCTTC. Encoded protein: CASSLDRENEQFF.

This CDR3 reads CASSFGALTEAFF. CDR3 DNA: TGTGCCAGCAGCTTTGGGGCTTTGACTGAAGCTTTCTTT. The chain combines TRBV11-3 with TRBJ1-1; D might be TRBD1 (5 bases). Trimming removed 3 bases from V and 5 bases from J, with 10 bases in between. The CDR3 has 13 residues. Germline V gene sequence: CDR1 SGHNT, CDR2 YENEEA.

This clone has a single count. The V call is TRBV5-1, the J call TRBJ2-7; tentatively, D is TRBD1 (5 bases). This CDR3 spans 14 amino acids. Trimming cost V 5 bases and J 4 bases, with 16 bases left between them. CDR1 and CDR2 (germline): SGHRS, YFSETQ. For the CDR3, the DNA is TGCGCCAGCAGATCGGACATCAGAGCGTACGAGCAGTACTTC. Its translation: CASRSDIRAYEQYF.

The chain employs TRBV5-6 and TRBJ2-1; 7 bases fit TRBD2. Germline V gene lookup returns CDR1 SGHDT and CDR2 YYEEEE. This CDR3 is built from 17 residues. J was trimmed by 2 bases and V by 1 base; bases with no gene match: 9. DNA of the CDR3: TGTGCCAGCAGCTTGAGTCTTGAGACTAGCACCTACAATGAGCAGTTCTTC. Residues: CASSLSLETSTYNEQFF.

This chain connects TRBV19 to TRBJ2-7, with TRBD1 matching over 9 bases. Germline V CDR1 and CDR2: LNHDA, SQIVND (reference sequence). The length of the CDR3 is 13 residues. V was pared by 4 bases and J by 4 bases, with 2 bases of the junction left unmatched. The CDR3, as DNA: TGTGCCAGTAGTAGGGGACAGGGTTACGAGCAGTACTTC. Translated: CASSRGQGYEQYF. Filled out from reference TRBV19 and TRBJ2-7, the complete variable domain reads DGGITQSPKYLFRKEGQNVTLSCEQNLNHDAMYWYRQDPGQGLRLIYYSQIVNDFQKGDIAEGYSVSREKKESFPLTVTSAQKNPTAFYLCASSRGQGYEQYFGPGTRLTVT.

The rearrangement joins TRBV7-6 to TRBJ1-4, with 9 bases fitting TRBD1. Germline CDR1 reads SGHVS; CDR2 reads FNYEAQ. V lost 1 base and J lost 6; bases outside the gene matches: 0. The CDR3 is made up of 14 amino acids. The CDR3 DNA reads as TGTGCCAGCAGCTTAGGACAGGGGGATGAAAAACTGTTTTTT. This translates into CASSLGQGDEKLFF.

CDR3 in amino acids: CASSAPGQGDEQYF. For the CDR3, the DNA is TGTGCCAGCAGCGCTCCGGGACAGGGCGACGAGCAGTACTTC. The chain combines TRBV5-4 with TRBJ2-7, with TRBD1 matching 9 bases. The CDR3 sequence is 14 residues long. Germline loops: CDR1 SGHNT, CDR2 YYREEE (reference sequence). Trimming took 4 bases from V and 5 from J; bases not matched to a gene: 7.

The chain carries TRBV7-9 and TRBJ2-1, with 8 bases aligning to TRBD1. The germline CDR1 and CDR2 sequences are SEHNR and FQNEAQ (reference sequence). V lost 8 bases to trimming and J lost 8 bases; unmatched junction nucleotides: 11. The CDR3 spans 14 residues. The CDR3: CASAMGQGAYEQFF. Written as DNA, the CDR3 is TGTGCCAGCGCTATGGGGCAGGGGGCCTATGAGCAGTTCTTC.

This chain connects TRBV5-6 to TRBJ2-7; TRBD1 is a possible D gene (6 bases). CDR3 size: 11 residues. Looked up from germline, CDR1 is SGHDT and CDR2 is YYEEEE. Trimming took off 0 bases at V and 11 bases at J, with 9 bases between the two ends. CDR3 sequence (DNA): TGTGCCAGCAGCTTGGGGACAGTGGAGTACTTC. It specifies CASSLGTVEYF. The full variable domain, its missing parts supplied by reference TRBV5-6 and TRBJ2-7, is DAGVTQSPTHLIKTRGQQVTLRCSPKSGHDTVSWYQQALGQGPQFIFQYYEEEERQRGNFPDRFSGHQFPNYSSELNVNALLLGDSALYLCASSLGTVEYFGPGTRLTVT.

V is TRBV9 and J is TRBJ2-1, with 8 bases fitting TRBD2. CDR3 length: 13 residues. The V segment lost 5 bases and the J segment 6 bases; nucleotides outside the gene matches: 4. Germline V gene sequence: CDR1 SGDLS, CDR2 YYNGEE. DNA of the CDR3: TGTGCCAGCAGGGGACGGGGGGGCAATGAGCAGTTCTTC. Translating gives CASRGRGGNEQFF.

This chain connects TRBV6-5 to TRBJ2-7, with 10 bases identical to TRBD2. There are 15 residues in the CDR3. Germline trimming cut 6 bases from V and 5 bases from J; bases unmatched to any gene: 10. Germline CDR1 is MNHEY and CDR2 is SVGAGI. CDR3 DNA sequence: TGTGCCAGCAGGGAAACCCCTAGCGGGAGTGACGAGCAGTACTTC. Translated: CASRETPSGSDEQYF.

The J gene is TRBJ2-2, the V gene TRBV11-2, with TRBD2 identical over 10 bases. Germline-derived CDR1 and CDR2 are SGHAT and FQNNGV. The ends lost 3 bases at V and 0 bases at J; junction bases unmatched: 4. CDR3 length equals 17 residues. In DNA form, the CDR3 reads TGTGCCAGCAGCTTTGCTAGCGGGGGCTCGAACACCGGGGAGCTGTTTTTT. Amino acid sequence: CASSFASGGSNTGELFF.

This chain links TRBV15 with TRBJ2-7, with 9 bases lining up with TRBD2. V lost 5 bases, J lost 2 bases, and 10 bases stayed unmatched. CDR3 size: 16 residues. Germline values: CDR1 LNHNV, CDR2 YYDKDF (reference sequence). The CDR3 is CATSRLALAGTYEQYF. The CDR3 nucleotides are TGTGCCACCAGCCGGCTTGCTCTAGCGGGGACCTACGAGCAGTACTTC.

This rearrangement joins TRBV5-6 to TRBJ1-5; 11 bases are shared with TRBD1. CDR1 is SGHDT, CDR2 YYEEEE, per germline. After removal of 3 bases from V and 4 bases from J, the junction contained 3 bases not matched to a gene. The CDR3 runs to 15 residues. The CDR3: CASSWGQGVNQPQHF. CDR3 DNA: TGTGCCAGCAGCTGGGGACAGGGGGTAAATCAGCCCCAGCATTTT.

The chain links TRBV23-1 to TRBJ1-1, with unresolved D. TRBV23-1 is recorded as an ORF, its role being uncertain. V lost 7 bases and J lost 4, with 19 bases in between. The CDR3 consists of 15 residues. Written as DNA, the CDR3 is TGCGCCAGCACAAGCGAGGCCCTGGGGAGCACTGAAGCTTTCTTT. It yields the protein CASTSEALGSTEAFF.

This chain uses TRBV6-1 with TRBJ1-1, with TRBD1 identical over 9 bases. V lost 7 bases to trimming and J lost 6 bases; unmatched junction nucleotides: 21. The germline V gene has CDR1 MNHNS and CDR2 SASEGT. This CDR3 has 18 residues. The CDR3, as DNA: TGTGCCAGCATTGACCCCGGGACAGGGCTTCGTCCTTTTGCTGAAGCTTTCTTT. Protein sequence: CASIDPGTGLRPFAEAFF.

The rearrangement links TRBV28 to TRBJ1-2; 9 nucleotides agree with TRBD1. The CDR3 length is 17 residues. V trimming: 3 bases; J trimming: 4 bases; junction bases outside the gene matches: 12. Germline V CDR1 and CDR2: MDHEN, SYDVKM. The CDR3 region is CASSLGGTGSRTYGYTF. In nucleotides, the CDR3 is TGTGCCAGCAGTTTGGGCGGGACAGGGTCGAGAACCTATGGCTACACCTTC.

The V gene is TRBV7-9, the J gene TRBJ1-2, with 7 positions matching TRBD1. The CDR3 has 15 amino acids. Germline CDR1 and CDR2: SEHNR and FQNEAQ (reference sequence). Germline trimming cut 4 bases from V and 4 bases from J; bases unmatched to any gene: 9. CDR3: CASSSPTGSGYGYTF. The DNA for the CDR3 is TGTGCCAGCAGCTCCCCGACAGGGTCGGGCTATGGCTACACCTTC.